This T cell receptor (beta chain) comes out of a study of T cells in Graves' hyperthyroidism and ophthalmopathy (dated 2019 in TCRdb). Context from the whole study: Peripheral blood samples were taken at initial diagnosis, before any treatment was given. Whether ophthalmopathy could be predicted prospectively was tested in an independent validation cohort made up of about 20 hyperthyroidism patients plus 17 patients who later progressed to ophthalmopathy. Thyroid tissue and blood T-cell repertoires from more than five Graves' hyperthyroidism patients were also compared in the study. After sampling, hyperthyroidism patients received methimazole starting at 30 mg daily, and ophthalmopathy patients received high-dose intravenous methylprednisolone. The 100 or so discovery patients were divided at random into training and test sets in a 7:3 ratio. According to the paper, TCR Vbeta CDR3 sequencing was carried out on around 140 peripheral blood samples, which came from under 50 ophthalmopathy, some 73 hyperthyroidism and roughly 17 progressor patients. TCR V-J signatures able to tell the groups apart were searched for in a discovery cohort of 100 or so patients, of whom 43 had Graves' ophthalmopathy and 57 had stable Graves' hyperthyroidism. Study-level results and caveats: Most expanded thyroid clonotypes (frequency above 0.001) were also detected in blood, suggesting blood repertoires may reflect thyroid immune responses. During validation, the model predicted progression to ophthalmopathy a median of approximately six months ahead of onset, with around 71% sensitivity and 72% to 80% specificity. No statistical method was used to fix the sample size in advance, and group allocation was not hidden from the investigators. A model built on a 13 V-J signature distinguished ophthalmopathy from stable hyperthyroidism, reaching around 87% sensitivity and 81.08% specificity in cross-validation and 80%/75% in testing.

Stable Graves' hyperthyroidism was defined as no progression to ophthalmopathy during 18 months of follow-up. Hyperthyroidism patients were newly diagnosed, had a disease duration of under 2 months, and were aged 18 to 65 years. Any patient with an uncontrolled infection, another autoimmune disease, pregnancy or lactation was excluded. Clinical symptoms, serum thyroxine and TRAb, thyroid ultrasound, and orbital computed tomography formed the basis for the diagnoses. PBMCs were isolated from more than 9 ml of fresh peripheral blood by Ficoll-Paque density gradient centrifugation. Total RNA was extracted using Trizol reagent, and RNA quality was assessed on an Agilent 2100 Bioanalyzer. From its cysteine to its phenylalanine, the CDR3 spans 14 amino acids. The sequence is cut down to CDR3 DNA, 42 bases in frame from base 1. Trimmed from V: 2 bases; trimmed from J: 7 bases; junction bases lacking a gene match: 3. Sequences SGHTA (CDR1) and FQGNSA (CDR2) are obtained from the germline V gene.

The TCR beta CDR3 regions were amplified from RNA transcripts. The first round of RT-PCR for the TCR CDR3 was performed with the HTBI primer set and the Qiagen OneStep RT-PCR kit. The libraries were constructed in a second round of multiplex PCR and then size-selected and purified. Libraries were sequenced paired-end with 100 bp reads on an Illumina HiSeq2000. In the paper's pipeline: SOAPnuke was used to process the raw data, removing reads that contained adapters or uncalled bases, had a mean Phred below 15, or lacked an exact match to the constant primer or identifier. High-quality paired reads were merged using COPE v1.2.5, and each unique nucleotide sequence was defined as a clonotype. MiTCR v1.1 was used to align the clonotypes against IMGT TRBV, TRBD and TRBJ reference segments. The analysis was restricted to V-J combinations with a frequency above 0.0001, which together covered roughly 99% of the repertoires. The TCS score was defined as F50 (clonal expansion) divided by E x V (chaos), with BLOSUM62-based TCRdist calculated between CDR3 peptides within each V-J. Welch's t-statistics and random forest reduced just over 500 V-J features to fewer than 15, which were used in a naive Bayes classifier (R e1071). Thyroid-blood repertoire similarity was quantified with the Morisita-Horn index. TCRdb trimmed the raw reads at Q25, called clones with MiXCR and kept productive beta chains. Entries are consolidated by CDR3 protein sequence, retaining the most common genes and DNA. The V and J calls follow TCRdb's processing rather than the paper's. The sample table lists roughly 800,000 distinct CDR3 sequences, about 38% of them with a count of one. The ten largest account for 7.5% to 9.5% of the sample.

This clonotype appeared many times. The antigen it recognizes is unknown. Nothing much larger sits one base from this clone, and base qualities are not available. This clonotype was sampled from a man aged 18 to 35 with Graves' hyperthyroidism. The sequenced sample was blood. The sequence links TRBV7-2 to TRBJ2-7; TRBD2 agrees with 12 junctional bases. The CDR3 protein is CASSLNLAGGEQYF. The nucleotides are TGTGCCAGCAGCTTAAACCTAGCGGGAGGGGAGCAGTACTTC.